The 18 T cell receptor beta chains in this list originate from one sample, sequenced in a study of blood T cell repertoires in COVID-19. Sequenced by immunoSEQ multiplex PCR; TCRdb stores in-frame clones only, minus some. The sample has around 200,000 clones; roughly nine tenths are singletons. The specimen sequenced was peripheral blood. These receptors all stem from a middle-aged man with acute or convalescent COVID-19.

This clone was seen a handful of times. The chain has TRBV5-4 and TRBJ1-1; 7 bases fit TRBD1. This CDR3 is 15 amino acids long. J was trimmed by 5 bases and V by 2 bases; bases with no gene match: 9. Germline lookup yields CDR1 SGHNT and CDR2 YYREEE (reference sequence). The CDR3 sequence: CASSLTRQGRTEAFF. The CDR3 region has the DNA TGTGCCAGCAGCTTAACTCGACAGGGAAGAACTGAAGCTTTCTTT.

This clone appeared a single time. J is TRBJ1-1 and V is TRBV21-1. TRBV21-1 represents a pseudogene. This CDR3 region has 14 residues. DNA for the CDR3: TGTGCCGGACTGGAATGCAAGACGAACACTGAAGCTTTCTTT. Amino acids: CAGLECKTNTEAFF.

The genes are TRBV5-1 and TRBJ2-7; D gene ambiguous. V gave up 0 bases and J gave up 5 bases, with 6 bases separating them. The CDR3 is made up of 12 amino acids. Germline V gives CDR1 SGHRS, CDR2 YFSETQ. This CDR3 reads CASSLDSNEQYF. CDR3 coding DNA: TGCGCCAGCAGCTTGGACAGTAACGAGCAGTACTTC.

This chain links TRBV7-9 with TRBJ1-4; 7 bases agree with TRBD1. There are 15 residues in the CDR3. Germline V CDR1 and CDR2: SEHNR, FQNEAQ (reference sequence). The trim removed 5 bases at V and 6 bases at J, leaving 9 bases unmatched. CDR3 coding DNA: TGTGCCAGCAGCGGACCGGGACAGATATATGAAAAACTGTTTTTT. Translation: CASSGPGQIYEKLFF.

In this sample, this clone turned up once. The rearrangement joins TRBV7-2 to TRBJ2-7; tentative D call: TRBD1 (6 bases). Trimming pared 2 bases from V and 5 bases from J, leaving 7 bases between. This CDR3 has 12 amino acids. Per the germline V gene, CDR1 is SGHTA and CDR2 is FQGNSA. As DNA, the CDR3 is TGTGCCAGCAGCTTAAACAGGGACGAGCAGTACTTC. Its protein is CASSLNRDEQYF.

This sequence joins TRBV9 and TRBJ1-4; no reliable D call. Per the germline V gene, CDR1 is SGDLS and CDR2 is YYNGEE. Trimming stripped 0 bases from V and 11 bases from J, with 14 bases between. The CDR3 runs to 14 residues. The CDR3 DNA is TGTGCCAGCAGCGTAGACGGCGGGCCCAGTAAACTGTTTTTT. Protein product: CASSVDGGPSKLFF.

V and J are TRBV28 and TRBJ1-1; D is uncertain. V lost 1 base to trimming and J lost 4 bases, with 7 bases between them. The germline gives CDR1 MDHEN, CDR2 SYDVKM. The CDR3 totals 13 residues. The CDR3 coding sequence is TGTGCCAGCAGTTTATCCCTTCCCACTGAAGCTTTCTTT. Translated: CASSLSLPTEAFF. Supplemented by reference TRBV28 and TRBJ1-1, the full variable domain reads DVKVTQSSRYLVKRTGEKVFLECVQDMDHENMFWYRQDPGLGLRLIYFSYDVKMKEKGDIPEGYSVSREKKERFSLILESASTNQTSMYLCASSLSLPTEAFFGQGTRLTVV.

The chain carries TRBV7-9 and TRBJ2-6, with D unclear. CDR1 is SEHNR, CDR2 FQNEAQ, per germline (reference sequence). V lost 5 bases and J 0 bases, leaving 8 bases between the germline ends. The CDR3 sequence is 15 residues long. CDR3 amino acids: CASSTPNSGANVLTF. CDR3 bases: TGTGCCAGCAGCACTCCAAACTCTGGGGCCAACGTCCTGACTTTC.

The chain employs TRBV15 and TRBJ1-5, with TRBD1 identical over 9 bases. Germline V CDR1 and CDR2: LNHNV, YYDKDF (reference sequence). The CDR3 covers 15 residues. Trimming at V came to 1 base and at J to 6 bases, leaving 4 bases not matched to a gene. The CDR3 spells CATSRGGQGRQPQHF. The CDR3 nucleotides are TGTGCCACCAGCAGAGGGGGACAGGGCCGTCAGCCCCAGCATTTT.

This chain uses TRBV10-3 with TRBJ2-3, with D tentatively TRBD1 (5 bases). V was cut by 8 bases and J by 2 bases, with 14 bases left in between. CDR1 is ENHRY, CDR2 SYGVKD, per germline. The CDR3 sequence is 14 residues long. CDR3 sequence (DNA): TGTGCCATCGCCTGGACAAAAGCCACAGATACGCAGTATTTT. This encodes CAIAWTKATDTQYF.

The rearrangement joins TRBV13 to TRBJ1-5; possibly TRBD1 for D (5 bases). Trimming took off 3 bases at V and 1 base at J, with 13 bases between the two ends. Germline CDR1 is PRHDT and CDR2 is FYEKMQ (reference sequence). The length of the CDR3 is 16 residues. The CDR3 DNA sequence: TGTGCCAGCAGCTTGGGGGGGGGACGGAGCAATCAGCCCCAGCATTTT. Encoded protein: CASSLGGGRSNQPQHF.

V and J are TRBV5-1 and TRBJ1-4; D gene ambiguous. V was cut by 4 bases and J by 6 bases, with 16 bases left in between. Germline-derived CDR1 and CDR2 are SGHRS and YFSETQ. The CDR3 has 15 residues. As DNA, the CDR3 is TGCGCCAGCAGCCCCTCCGAGAGGGATGATGAAAAACTGTTTTTT. It encodes CASSPSERDDEKLFF.

In nucleotides, the CDR3 is TGTGCCAGCATATCTCCGGACTATGGCTACACCTTC. It specifies CASISPDYGYTF. V usage is TRBV2 and J usage is TRBJ1-2; no reliable D call. Germline values: CDR1 SNHLY, CDR2 FYNNEI. The CDR3 has 12 amino acids. V shed 7 bases and J shed 3 bases, with 9 bases lying between them.

This clone is a singleton in its sample. The chain combines TRBV30 with TRBJ2-1; D is unclear. The V gene's germline CDR1 is GTSNPN and CDR2 SVGIG (reference sequence). Trimming shortened V by 0 bases and J by 8 bases, and 5 bases separated the two germline ends. The CDR3 length is 11 residues. The CDR3 protein is CAWSVIDEQFF. CDR3 coding DNA: TGTGCCTGGAGTGTTATCGATGAGCAGTTCTTC.

This chain uses TRBV7-2 with TRBJ1-2, with 7 nucleotides matching TRBD1. CDR3 length: 14 residues. The V and J ends lost 1 base and 4 bases, in that order; junction bases with no gene match: 3. Germline V gene lookup returns CDR1 SGHTA and CDR2 FQGNSA. The CDR3 protein is CASSLGPGGYGYTF. In DNA form, the CDR3 reads TGTGCCAGCAGCTTAGGGCCAGGGGGCTATGGCTACACCTTC. Full variable domain (rest looked up from reference TRBV7-2 and TRBJ1-2): GAGVSQSPSNKVTEKGKDVELRCDPISGHTALYWYRQSLGQGLEFLIYFQGNSAPDKSGLPSDRFSAERTGGSVSTLTIQRTQQEDSAVYLCASSLGPGGYGYTFGSGTRLTVV.

V is TRBV7-9 and J is TRBJ2-5, with 8 nucleotides matching TRBD2. Germline-derived CDR1 and CDR2 are SEHNR and FQNEAQ (reference sequence). J was trimmed by 4 bases and V by 1 base; bases with no gene match: 5. The CDR3 has 15 amino acids. In nucleotides, the CDR3 is TGTGCCAGCAGCTTAGTGGCGGGGGGAAGAGAGACCCAGTACTTC. It encodes CASSLVAGGRETQYF.

V and J are TRBV15 and TRBJ1-2; weak D call: TRBD1 (5 bases). From germline, CDR1 is LNHNV and CDR2 YYDKDF (reference sequence). The CDR3 length is 13 residues. The V end lost 4 bases, the J end lost 8 bases, and 14 bases lay between the germline ends. The CDR3 reads CATSKRSGVGYTF. The CDR3 region has the DNA TGTGCCACCAGCAAAAGGTCGGGGGTCGGCTACACCTTC. The entire variable domain, with the rest obtained from reference TRBV15 and TRBJ1-2, is as follows: DAMVIQNPRYQVTQFGKPVTLSCSQTLNHNVMYWYQQKSSQAPKLLFHYYDKDFNNEADTPDNFQSRRPNTSFCFLDIRSPGLGDTAMYLCATSKRSGVGYTFGSGTRLTVV.

This sequence joins TRBV30 and TRBJ2-5; maybe TRBD1 (6 bases). This CDR3 spans 12 amino acids. Between the trimmed V and J ends, which lost 5 bases and 3 bases, there was a span of 10 bases. CDR1 and CDR2 from the germline V gene are GTSNPN and SVGIG (reference sequence). The CDR3 bases are TGTGCCTGGTCCTACAGGGAAGAGACCCAGTACTTC. Residues: CAWSYREETQYF.